This paragraph covers one TCR beta chain sequence. V shed 3 bases, J shed 1 base, and the junction held 3 bases outside the gene matches. The CDR3 is 15 residues long. Looked up from germline, CDR1 is MNHEY and CDR2 is SVGAGI. Produced via immunoSEQ multiplex PCR; TCRdb's table is partial and in-frame only. The sample shows about 49,000 clones, roughly 84% of them seen only once. This sample is part of a study of radiotherapy plus CTLA-4 blockade in lung cancer. The sample here was peripheral blood, taken from a patient treated with radiotherapy plus ipilimumab. This receptor was taken from a human donor with non-small cell lung cancer whose response to radiotherapy plus ipilimumab could not be evaluated. J is TRBJ2-1 and V is TRBV6-5, with 7 positions matching TRBD2. The CDR3 sequence is CASSYSSGSYNEQFF. In nucleotides, the CDR3 is TGTGCCAGCAGTTATTCTAGCGGATCCTACAATGAGCAGTTCTTC.